This T cell receptor beta chain stems from a study of cytomegalovirus exposure and HLA in healthy donors. Findings and caveats of the study: Association with HLA alleles at 0.05 false discovery rate was found for about 17,000 TCR beta sequences in a later analysis. The analysis excluded some indistinguishable V segments, including TRBV6-2 and TRBV6-3. Most TCR sequences proved rare, with some public TCRs found in many donors. Being productive about 87% or about 30% of the time was typical of most TCR beta V segments in an earlier analysis.

Comments on this clone: What it recognizes is unknown.

13 Jbeta primers and 60 Vbeta primers were used for the PCR. Assay used: immunoSEQ multiplex PCR; TCRdb lists only in-frame clones, some missing. Altogether about 54,000 clones are present, about four fifths being singletons, with the ten largest covering approximately 2.8%. The V segment lost 4 bases and the J segment 4 bases; nucleotides outside the gene matches: 0. There are 14 residues in the CDR3. Germline CDR1 and CDR2: ENHRY and SYGVKD. The chain has TRBV10-3 and TRBJ1-6, with TRBD1 matching over 8 bases. What was sequenced was PBMCs. The receptor comes from a woman younger than 30 in good health and CMV-seronegative. In DNA, the CDR3 is TGTGCCATCAGTGGACAGGGGTATAATTCACCCCTCCACTTT. Its protein product is CAISGQGYNSPLHF.